These T cell receptor beta chains were read from a single sample in a study of shared clonotypes between healthy human individuals. The method was immunoSEQ multiplex PCR; TCRdb's version includes in-frame clones alone and lacks a portion of them. The sample lists around 2,000,000 clones; about 95% were seen once. The specimen sequenced was naive CD8+ T cells sorted from blood. These TCRs come from a man between 18 and 35 years old in good health. Each CDR3 is given with its conserved first and last residue. Fields, in order: V gene, clone size, J gene, D gene, CDR3 DNA, CDR3 protein. D genes are given only for firm matches. The size field is filled for only some rows; it gives once, few, many or a size class.

>TRBV9|NA|TRBJ2-7|NA
TGTGCCAGCAGCGTAATGGACCGTACCTACGAGCAGTACTTC
CASSVMDRTYEQYF
>TRBV28|NA|TRBJ2-1|NA
TGTGCCAGCAGTTTGTTGGGGGTCAATGAGCAGTTCTTC
CASSLLGVNEQFF
>TRBV28|NA|TRBJ1-3|NA
TGTGCCAGTTCGGGCAGGACCTCTGGAAACACCATATATTTT
CASSGRTSGNTIYF
>TRBV19|NA|TRBJ2-7|NA
TGTGCCAGTAGTACCCCGGACAGCTACGAGCAGTACTTC
CASSTPDSYEQYF
>TRBV4-1|NA|TRBJ2-5|NA
TGCGCCAGCAGCCACCGGAACGGAGAAGAGACCCAGTACTTC
CASSHRNGEETQYF
>TRBV7-2|once|TRBJ1-5|NA
TGTGCCAGCAGCTTAGAAGTTTATAGCAATCAGCCCCAGCATTTT
CASSLEVYSNQPQHF
>TRBV6-5|NA|TRBJ2-3|TRBD1
TGTGCCAGCAGACCACAGGGGTGGGATACGCAGTATTTT
CASRPQGWDTQYF
>TRBV11-3|NA|TRBJ2-1|TRBD2
TGTGCCAGCAGCCCAACTAGCGGGGGCTACAATGAGCAGTTCTTC
CASSPTSGGYNEQFF
>TRBV9|NA|TRBJ1-2|NA
TGTGCCAGCAGCGTAGGGACACCCGCGTATGGCTACACCTTC
CASSVGTPAYGYTF
>TRBV30|NA|TRBJ1-1|TRBD1
TGTGCCTGGACCCCCGGGACAGGGTGGACTGAAGCTTTCTTT
CAWTPGTGWTEAFF
>TRBV9|NA|TRBJ2-7|NA
TGTGCCAGCAGCGTAGGGGCGGGTACCTCCTACGAGCAGTACTTC
CASSVGAGTSYEQYF
>TRBV29-1|NA|TRBJ2-2|NA
TGCAGCGCCGAGGGGCCGAACACCGGGGAGCTGTTTTTT
CSAEGPNTGELFF
>TRBV7-9|NA|TRBJ1-5|NA
TGTGCCAGCAGCCCAGGGATCGGGTCGAGCAATCAGCCCCAGCATTTT
CASSPGIGSSNQPQHF
>TRBV4-1|few|TRBJ1-5|NA
TGCGCCAGCAGCCAAGACAGGGTACAGCCCCAGCATTTT
CASSQDRVQPQHF
>TRBV5-1|NA|TRBJ2-7|NA
TGCGCCAGCAGCTCAATGGGCCTCTACGAGCAGTACTTC
CASSSMGLYEQYF
>TRBV7-8|NA|TRBJ1-1|NA
TGTGCCAGCAGCCTTACACCTAACACTGAAGCTTTCTTT
CASSLTPNTEAFF
>TRBV19|NA|TRBJ2-1|TRBD1
TGTGCCAGTAGTATACCGGGACAGGGGACCAATGAGCAGTTCTTC
CASSIPGQGTNEQFF